The 29 T cell receptor beta chains below all came from one sample that was sequenced in a study of T cell responses to AZD1222 COVID-19 vaccine (dated by TCRdb to the early 2020s). Per the publication, the time point label means: baseline before first vaccination. Receptor libraries were prepared by the immunoSEQ multiplex PCR assay. TCRdb took this table from immuneACCESS and kept in-frame rearrangements with V and J called. Such tables lack part of the clones; where checked against another copy, unresolved V genes explain under half of the gap, and the rest is unexplained. This sample lists about 120,000 clones; 85% to 90% were detected once. Together, the top ten hold around 7.7% of the sample. The material was peripheral blood, obtained on day 0 of AZD1222 vaccination. The receptors come from an adult in good health.

CDR3 sequence (DNA): TGTGCCATCAGTGGACCTAGCACAGATACGCAGTATTTT. As protein: CAISGPSTDTQYF. This chain joins TRBV10-3 and TRBJ2-3; D gene unclear. Germline values: CDR1 ENHRY, CDR2 SYGVKD. This CDR3 is 13 amino acids long. The V gene lost 4 bases and the J gene lost 0 bases, with 5 bases spanning the gap.

The CDR3 DNA is TGCAGTGCTAGTCCAGGAGGGGGGAACTATGGCTACACCTTC. Its translation: CSASPGGGNYGYTF. The chain combines TRBV20-1 with TRBJ1-2; tentatively, D is TRBD1 (6 bases). Trimming removed 3 bases from V and 2 bases from J, with 13 bases in between. Germline assignment: CDR1 DFQATT and CDR2 SNEGSKA (reference sequence). This CDR3 is built from 14 residues.

The chain recombines TRBV5-1 with TRBJ1-4, with TRBD1 identical over 9 bases. Germline V gene lookup returns CDR1 SGHRS and CDR2 YFSETQ. The CDR3 is 16 amino acids. Trimming at V came to 4 bases and at J to 7 bases, leaving 11 bases not matched to a gene. Here the CDR3 reads CASSLGTGSIIEKLFF. The CDR3 DNA follows: TGCGCCAGCAGCCTAGGGACAGGGTCAATCATTGAAAAACTGTTTTTT.

The V call is TRBV27, the J call TRBJ2-6; no definite D call. Trimming took 2 bases from V and 0 from J, leaving 5 bases between them. The CDR3 totals 15 residues. The germline V gene has CDR1 MNHEY and CDR2 SMNVEV (reference sequence). CDR3 in amino acids: CASSLRNSGANVLTF. Here the CDR3 DNA reads TGTGCCAGCAGTTTACGGAACTCTGGGGCCAACGTCCTGACTTTC.

V is TRBV5-1 and J is TRBJ1-3; D may be TRBD1 (5 bases). The V end was cut by 0 bases, the J end by 0 bases, with 7 bases between. CDR3 length: 15 residues. Germline CDR1 and CDR2: SGHRS and YFSETQ. CDR3 in amino acids: CASSLDRSSGNTIYF. The CDR3 DNA follows: TGCGCCAGCAGCTTGGACAGGAGCTCTGGAAACACCATATATTTT.

In its sample, this clone was seen once. Other DNA sequences in this specimen translate into the identical CDR3. The chain uses TRBV19 and TRBJ1-2; 10 bases are a match to TRBD1. The CDR3 is 16 residues long. Germline-derived CDR1 and CDR2 are LNHDA and SQIVND (reference sequence). Losses at the gene ends were 2 bases for V and 4 bases for J; bases not matched to a gene: 7. The CDR3 DNA reads as TGTGCCAGTAGTATACTGCCGAGACAGGGGGCCTATGGCTACACCTTC. Translated: CASSILPRQGAYGYTF.

The J gene is TRBJ1-2, the V gene TRBV7-2; D call uncertain. Germline CDR1 reads SGHTA; CDR2 reads FQGNSA. The CDR3 extends over 16 amino acids. The ends were cut back, 1 base at V and 4 bases at J, with 16 bases in the middle. The CDR3 spells CASSLGLRESIYGYTF. The CDR3 nucleotides read TGTGCCAGCAGCTTAGGGCTGAGAGAATCTATCTATGGCTACACCTTC.

This rearrangement joins TRBV24-1 to TRBJ2-1, with TRBD2 identical over 11 bases. CDR1 KGHDR and CDR2 SFDVKD come from the germline V gene. The CDR3 extends over 16 amino acids. J was trimmed by 5 bases and V by 5 bases; bases with no gene match: 7. The CDR3 sequence is CATSASEGLADNEQFF. CDR3 in DNA: TGTGCCACCAGTGCCTCGGAGGGACTAGCGGACAATGAGCAGTTCTTC.

The V and J genes are TRBV7-2 and TRBJ2-7; 7 nucleotides match TRBD1. Losses at the gene ends were 5 bases for V and 5 bases for J; bases not matched to a gene: 6. The CDR3 loop spans 13 amino acids. CDR1 and CDR2 (germline): SGHTA, FQGNSA. DNA for the CDR3: TGTGCCAGCAGCCGGAGACAGGGCAACGAGCAGTACTTC. Amino acids: CASSRRQGNEQYF.

The gene calls are TRBV12-3 or TRBV12-4 and TRBJ2-1, with D maybe TRBD2 (7 bases). The CDR3 totals 12 residues. The germline V and J ends were trimmed by 2 bases and 12 bases, with 11 bases remaining between them. DNA of the CDR3: TGTGCCAGCAGTTTACCGGGGGGCCGGCAGTTCTTC. Its protein is CASSLPGGRQFF.

The V gene is TRBV27, the J gene TRBJ1-2, with a weak D call TRBD1 (5 bases). Trimming stripped 7 bases from V and 2 bases from J, with 20 bases between. Germline V gene lookup returns CDR1 MNHEY and CDR2 SMNVEV (reference sequence). The CDR3 is 16 residues long. The CDR3 DNA is TGTGCCAGCACCGCCAGGGCATCAGGACCCAACTATGGCTACACCTTC. Amino acid sequence: CASTARASGPNYGYTF.

V usage is TRBV4-3 and J usage is TRBJ1-5; 7 nucleotides match TRBD1. CDR3 size: 15 residues. The J segment lost 3 bases and the V segment lost 4 bases, leaving 6 bases of the junction unmatched. The germline V gene has CDR1 LGHNA and CDR2 YSLEER. DNA of the CDR3: TGCGCCAGCAGCCCGCCGGGACAGCACAATCAGCCCCAGCATTTT. It translates to CASSPPGQHNQPQHF.

The genes are TRBV19 and TRBJ1-6; D remains unclear. Germline assignment: CDR1 LNHDA and CDR2 SQIVND (reference sequence). Trimming stripped 2 bases from V and 0 bases from J, with 8 bases between. The CDR3 loop spans 16 amino acids. The CDR3 sequence: CASSIWESSYNSPLHF. The CDR3 DNA reads TGTGCCAGTAGTATATGGGAAAGCTCCTATAATTCACCCCTCCACTTT.

CDR3 bases: TGCGCCAGCAGCCAAGACCAGCCCCAGCATTTT. It yields the protein CASSQDQPQHF. V and J are TRBV4-1 and TRBJ1-5; no reliable D call. The CDR3 extends over 11 amino acids. V dropped 0 bases and J dropped 7 bases, with 1 base sitting between them. Germline-derived CDR1 and CDR2 are MGHRA and YSYEKL.

This clone was recorded once. The chain recombines TRBV6-6 with TRBJ2-3; D unclear. Trimming removed 5 bases at V and 6 bases at J, with 6 bases between. CDR1 and CDR2 from the germline V gene are MNHNY and SVGAGI (reference sequence). This CDR3 comprises 11 residues. CDR3 DNA: TGTGCCAGCAGTCCCGGTGATACGCAGTATTTT. Translation: CASSPGDTQYF.

The genes are TRBV3-1 (or the pseudogene TRBV3-2) and TRBJ1-3; D is possibly TRBD1 (6 bases). Per germline, CDR1 LGHDT and CDR2 YNNKEL (reference sequence). The CDR3 is 17 amino acids. Trimming left V 4 bases short and J 0 bases short, with 16 bases between. Here the CDR3 reads CASSPRDTGYSGNTIYF. Written as DNA, the CDR3 is TGTGCCAGCAGCCCCCGGGACACCGGTTACTCTGGAAACACCATATATTTT.

The CDR3 spells CASSPRGGNTEAFF. The CDR3 nucleotides read TGCGCCAGCAGCCCCAGGGGAGGGAACACTGAAGCTTTCTTT. The rearrangement uses TRBV10-1 and TRBJ1-1, with a weak D call TRBD1 (6 bases). Germline V lookup: CDR1 WNHNN, CDR2 SYGVQD (reference sequence). The CDR3 extends over 14 amino acids. Trimming removed 6 bases at V and 1 base at J, with 12 bases between.

The rearrangement links TRBV4-3 to TRBJ2-2; tentative D call: TRBD2 (6 bases). The length of the CDR3 is 16 residues. Deletions cut 1 base from V and 4 bases from J, with 13 bases between. Germline CDR1 is LGHNA and CDR2 is YSLEER. CDR3 nucleotide sequence: TGCGCCAGCAGCCAAGTAGGAGGGACGGGCACCGGGGAGCTGTTTTTT. Its translation is CASSQVGGTGTGELFF.

The chain is built from TRBV7-2 and TRBJ2-1; 8 bases align to TRBD1. Trimming removed 6 bases from V and 8 bases from J; junction bases left unmatched: 6. CDR1 SGHTA and CDR2 FQGNSA come from the germline V gene. The CDR3 runs 13 residues. Written as DNA, the CDR3 is TGTGCCAGCAGGATAGACAGGGGACATGAGCAGTTCTTC. This gives the protein CASRIDRGHEQFF.

This clone was found a few times. V and J are TRBV7-2 and TRBJ2-2, with 8 nucleotides matching TRBD1. The germline V gene encodes CDR1 SGHTA and CDR2 FQGNSA. The CDR3 consists of 15 residues. Trimming took 3 bases from V and 0 from J; bases not matched to a gene: 0. The chain's CDR3 is CASSLDRANTGELFF. Written as DNA, the CDR3 is TGTGCCAGCAGCTTGGACAGGGCGAACACCGGGGAGCTGTTTTTT.

This clone was counted between two and nine times. The chain links TRBV12-3 or TRBV12-4 to TRBJ1-1; tentative D call: TRBD1 (6 bases). The ends were cut back, 7 bases at V and 7 bases at J, with 16 bases in the middle. The CDR3 consists of 13 residues. In DNA form, the CDR3 reads TGTGCCAGCATTCTCTTGAGGGGGAGTGAAGCTTTCTTT. Translated, it gives CASILLRGSEAFF.

The V and J genes are TRBV19 and TRBJ2-1, with TRBD1 matching 11 bases. Trimming removed 7 bases from V and 5 bases from J; junction bases left unmatched: 7. This CDR3 comprises 15 residues. From germline, CDR1 is LNHDA and CDR2 SQIVND (reference sequence). The CDR3 region is CASTTDRGRDNEQFF. In nucleotides, the CDR3 is TGTGCCAGTACCACGGACAGGGGGCGGGACAATGAGCAGTTCTTC.

The V gene is TRBV10-1, the J gene TRBJ2-2; TRBD1 or TRBD2 may be the D gene (5 bases each). This CDR3 contains 15 residues. V lost 8 bases, J lost 0 bases, and 13 bases lay in between. CDR1 WNHNN and CDR2 SYGVQD come from the germline V gene (reference sequence). DNA of the CDR3: TGCGCCAGCGCTGCCTTGGGACCGAACACCGGGGAGCTGTTTTTT. Translating it yields CASAALGPNTGELFF.

The chain uses TRBV5-8 and TRBJ1-5, with D perhaps matching TRBD1 (6 bases). Germline values: CDR1 SGHTS, CDR2 YDEGEE. The CDR3 is 14 amino acids. V lost 5 bases and J lost 0, with 9 bases in between. CDR3 protein: CASRFRGSNQPQHF. In nucleotides, the CDR3 is TGTGCCAGCAGGTTCAGGGGTAGCAATCAGCCCCAGCATTTT.

This clone was detected a few times. The chain carries TRBV24-1 and TRBJ2-1, with D perhaps matching TRBD1 (6 bases). This CDR3 spans 15 amino acids. V shed 3 bases and J shed 4 bases, with 12 bases lying between them. Germline V gene sequence: CDR1 KGHDR, CDR2 SFDVKD. The CDR3 region is CATSDMGHPYNEQFF. The CDR3 DNA is TGTGCCACCAGTGATATGGGACACCCTTACAATGAGCAGTTCTTC.

The chain recombines TRBV7-6 with TRBJ1-5, with a tentative D call TRBD1 (5 bases). This CDR3 has 17 amino acids. Germline CDR1 SGHVS, CDR2 FNYEAQ. Trimming took 4 bases from V and 1 from J, leaving 17 bases between them. The CDR3 DNA sequence: TGTGCCAGCAGCTCGGGGCTAGGGGTTTCAAGCAATCAGCCCCAGCATTTT. It translates to CASSSGLGVSSNQPQHF.

The chain recombines TRBV5-1 with TRBJ2-1, with 8 bases that match TRBD1. CDR3 length: 13 amino acids. With V trimmed by 4 bases and J by 8 bases, 5 bases remained unmatched. From germline, CDR1 is SGHRS and CDR2 YFSETQ. CDR3 nucleotide sequence: TGCGCCAGCAGCGAAGGACAGGGCTATGAGCAGTTCTTC. It encodes CASSEGQGYEQFF.

The CDR3 spells CASSLGGASPQHF. The CDR3 DNA is TGTGCCAGCAGCTTAGGGGGGGCTTCGCCCCAGCATTTT. The V gene is TRBV7-9, the J gene TRBJ1-5; weak D call: TRBD1 (6 bases). V lost 1 base, J lost 9 bases, and 10 bases lay in between. This CDR3 comprises 13 residues. Germline V gene sequence: CDR1 SEHNR, CDR2 FQNEAQ (reference sequence). Together with reference TRBV7-9 and TRBJ1-5, the CDR3 gives the full variable domain: DTGVSQNPRHKITKRGQNVTFRCDPISEHNRLYWYRQTLGQGPEFLTYFQNEAQLEKSRLLSDRFSAERPKGSFSTLEIQRTEQGDSAMYLCASSLGGASPQHFGDGTRLSIL.

This clone showed up just a few times. The chain combines TRBV6-2 or TRBV6-3 with TRBJ2-2; D gene ambiguous. CDR3 length equals 14 residues. V lost 0 bases and J 6 bases, leaving 8 bases between the germline ends. Germline CDR1 is MNHEY and CDR2 is SVGEGT. The CDR3 reads CASSYSGRAGELFF. DNA for the CDR3: TGTGCCAGCAGTTACTCGGGTCGGGCCGGGGAGCTGTTTTTT.